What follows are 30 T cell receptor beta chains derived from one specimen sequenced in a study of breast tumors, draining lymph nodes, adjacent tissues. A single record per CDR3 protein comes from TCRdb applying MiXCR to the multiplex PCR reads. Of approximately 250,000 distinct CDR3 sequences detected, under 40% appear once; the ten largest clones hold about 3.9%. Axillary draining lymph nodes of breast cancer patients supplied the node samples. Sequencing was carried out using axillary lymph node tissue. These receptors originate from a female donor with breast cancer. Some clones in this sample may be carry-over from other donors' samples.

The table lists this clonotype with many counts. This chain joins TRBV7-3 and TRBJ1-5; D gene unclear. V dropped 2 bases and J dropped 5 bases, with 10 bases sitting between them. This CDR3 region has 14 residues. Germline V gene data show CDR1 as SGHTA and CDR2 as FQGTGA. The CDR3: CASSLEDMYQPQHF. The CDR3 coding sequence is TGTGCCAGCAGCTTAGAAGACATGTATCAGCCCCAGCATTTT.

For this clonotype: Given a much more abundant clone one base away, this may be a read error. The CDR3 DNA reads as TGTGCCAGCAGTCGGGTGACAGGCATAAACTATGGCTACACCTTC. It codes for CASSRVTGINYGYTF. V and J are TRBV6-5 and TRBJ1-2; tentatively, D is TRBD1 (6 bases). V lost 5 bases and J 2 bases, leaving 15 bases between the germline ends. Germline CDR1 is MNHEY and CDR2 is SVGAGI. The CDR3 totals 15 residues.

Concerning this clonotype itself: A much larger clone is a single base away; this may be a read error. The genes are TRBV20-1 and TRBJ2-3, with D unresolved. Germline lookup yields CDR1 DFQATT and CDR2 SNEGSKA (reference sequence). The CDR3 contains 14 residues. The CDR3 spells CSARDSQRRDTRYF. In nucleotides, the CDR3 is TGCAGTGCCCGAGACTCACAGAGAAGAGATACGCGGTATTTT.

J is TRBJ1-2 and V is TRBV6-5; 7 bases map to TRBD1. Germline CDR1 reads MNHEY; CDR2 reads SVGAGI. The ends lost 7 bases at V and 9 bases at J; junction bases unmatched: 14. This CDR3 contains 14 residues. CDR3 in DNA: TGTGCCAGCATCATTGTTGGGACAGAGCCGCGCTACACCTTC. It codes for CASIIVGTEPRYTF.

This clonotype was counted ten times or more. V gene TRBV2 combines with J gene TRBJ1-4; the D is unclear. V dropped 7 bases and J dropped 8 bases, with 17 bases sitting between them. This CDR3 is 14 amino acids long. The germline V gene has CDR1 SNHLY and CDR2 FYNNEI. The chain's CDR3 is CASKYTTNLEKLFF. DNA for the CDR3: TGTGCCAGCAAATACACGACTAATTTGGAAAAACTGTTTTTT.

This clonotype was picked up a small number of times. The CDR3 is CASSHTQYKETQYF. The CDR3, as DNA: TGTGCCAGCAGTCACACTCAGTACAAGGAGACCCAGTACTTC. The chain carries TRBV6-5 and TRBJ2-5; D remains unclear. The CDR3 totals 14 residues. Trimming shortened V by 5 bases and J by 5 bases, and 15 bases separated the two germline ends. Per the germline V gene, CDR1 is MNHEY and CDR2 is SVGAGI.

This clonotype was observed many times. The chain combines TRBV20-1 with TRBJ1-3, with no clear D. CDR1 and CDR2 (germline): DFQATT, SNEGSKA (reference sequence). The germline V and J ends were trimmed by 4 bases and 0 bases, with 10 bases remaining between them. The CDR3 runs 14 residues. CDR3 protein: CSAKDVTSGNTIYF. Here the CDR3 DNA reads TGCAGTGCTAAGGACGTAACCTCTGGAAACACCATATATTTT.

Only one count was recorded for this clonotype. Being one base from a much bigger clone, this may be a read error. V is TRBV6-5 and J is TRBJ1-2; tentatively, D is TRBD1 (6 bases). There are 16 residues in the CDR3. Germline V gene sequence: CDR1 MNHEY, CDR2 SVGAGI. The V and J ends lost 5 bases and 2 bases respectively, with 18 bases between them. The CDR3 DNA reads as TGTGCCAGCAGTCCGACGGAGGGGGGTTGGAACTATGGCTACACCTTC. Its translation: CASSPTEGGWNYGYTF.

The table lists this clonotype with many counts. The CDR3 DNA reads TGCGCCAGCAGGCGGGAGACAGGGGGCCGTCGGGGCTACACCTTC. Amino acid sequence: CASRRETGGRRGYTF. The V call is TRBV4-1, the J call TRBJ1-2, with 10 bases fitting TRBD1. Germline V gives CDR1 MGHRA, CDR2 YSYEKL. V was pared by 6 bases and J by 8 bases, with 12 bases of the junction left unmatched. CDR3 length: 15 residues.

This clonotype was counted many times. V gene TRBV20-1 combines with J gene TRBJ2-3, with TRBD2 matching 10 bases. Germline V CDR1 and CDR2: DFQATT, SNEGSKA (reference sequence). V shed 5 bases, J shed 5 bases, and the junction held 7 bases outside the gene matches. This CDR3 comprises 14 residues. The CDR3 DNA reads TGCAGTGCTTTAAGCGGGGGGGTGAAAGATACGCAGTATTTT. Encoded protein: CSALSGGVKDTQYF.

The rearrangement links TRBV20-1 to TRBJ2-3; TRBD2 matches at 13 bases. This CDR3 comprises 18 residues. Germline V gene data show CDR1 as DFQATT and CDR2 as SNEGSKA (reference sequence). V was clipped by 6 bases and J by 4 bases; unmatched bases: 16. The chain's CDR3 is CSARPPWGTSGVSDTQYF. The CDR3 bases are TGCAGTGCCCGACCCCCCTGGGGGACTAGCGGGGTGTCAGATACGCAGTATTTT.

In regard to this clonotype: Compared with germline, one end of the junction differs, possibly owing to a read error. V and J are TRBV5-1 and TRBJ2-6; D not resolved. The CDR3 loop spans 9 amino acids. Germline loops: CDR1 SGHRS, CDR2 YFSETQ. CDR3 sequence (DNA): TGCGCCAGCAGCTTGGGGGGATCATTC. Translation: CASSLGGSF.

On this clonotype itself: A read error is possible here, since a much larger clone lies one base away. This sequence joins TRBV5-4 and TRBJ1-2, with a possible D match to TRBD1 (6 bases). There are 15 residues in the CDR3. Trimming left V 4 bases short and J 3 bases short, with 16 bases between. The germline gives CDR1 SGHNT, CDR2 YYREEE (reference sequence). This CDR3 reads CASSQRQAWYYGYTF. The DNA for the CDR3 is TGTGCCAGCAGCCAAAGACAGGCATGGTACTATGGCTACACCTTC.

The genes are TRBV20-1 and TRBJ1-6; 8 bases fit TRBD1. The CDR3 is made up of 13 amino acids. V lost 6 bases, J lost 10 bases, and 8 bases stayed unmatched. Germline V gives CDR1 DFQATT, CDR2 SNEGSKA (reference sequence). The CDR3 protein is CSAWTGNRSPLHF. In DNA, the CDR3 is TGCAGTGCCTGGACAGGGAACAGATCACCCCTCCACTTT.

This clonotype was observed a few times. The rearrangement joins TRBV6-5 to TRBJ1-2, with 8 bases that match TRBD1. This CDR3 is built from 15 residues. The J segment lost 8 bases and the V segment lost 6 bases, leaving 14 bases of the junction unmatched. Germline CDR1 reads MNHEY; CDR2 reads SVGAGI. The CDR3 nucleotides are TGTGCCAGCAGGAACCAGGGGGCGCAAAGGAAAGGCTACACCTTC. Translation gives CASRNQGAQRKGYTF.

CDR3: CAWSVRDRGNQPQHF. In DNA form, the CDR3 reads TGTGCCTGGAGTGTACGAGACAGGGGTAATCAGCCCCAGCATTTT. The J gene is TRBJ1-5, the V gene TRBV30, with 8 positions matching TRBD1. Germline V gene lookup returns CDR1 GTSNPN and CDR2 SVGIG (reference sequence). With 0 bases clipped from V and 4 bases from J, the junction kept 5 bases outside the gene matches. This CDR3 is 15 amino acids long.

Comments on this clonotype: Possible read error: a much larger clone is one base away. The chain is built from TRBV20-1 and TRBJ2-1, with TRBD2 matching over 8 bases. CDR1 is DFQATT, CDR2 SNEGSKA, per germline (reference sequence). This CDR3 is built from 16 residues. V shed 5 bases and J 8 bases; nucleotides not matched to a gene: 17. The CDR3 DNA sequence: TGCAGTGCTCCCGGGGGGATTAGCGGGGCGGCCTATGAGCAGTTCTTC. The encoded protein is CSAPGGISGAAYEQFF.

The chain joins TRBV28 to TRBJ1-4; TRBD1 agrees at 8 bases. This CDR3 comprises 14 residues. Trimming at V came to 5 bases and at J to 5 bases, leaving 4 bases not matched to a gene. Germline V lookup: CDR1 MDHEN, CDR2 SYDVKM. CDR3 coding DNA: TGTGCCAGCAGTCGGACAGGGAAAAATGAAAAACTGTTTTTT. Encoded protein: CASSRTGKNEKLFF.

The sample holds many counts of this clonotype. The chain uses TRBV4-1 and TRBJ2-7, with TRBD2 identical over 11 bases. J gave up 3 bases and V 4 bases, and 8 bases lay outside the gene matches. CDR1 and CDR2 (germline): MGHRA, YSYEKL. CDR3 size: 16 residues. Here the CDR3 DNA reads TGCGCCAGCAGCCCCCTGGGGACTAGCGGTAACTACGAGCAGTACTTC. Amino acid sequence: CASSPLGTSGNYEQYF.

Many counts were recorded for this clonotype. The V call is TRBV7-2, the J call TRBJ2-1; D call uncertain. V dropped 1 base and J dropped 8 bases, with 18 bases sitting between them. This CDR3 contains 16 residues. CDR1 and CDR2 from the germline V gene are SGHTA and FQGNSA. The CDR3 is CASSLGVSRTTHEQFF. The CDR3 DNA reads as TGTGCCAGCAGCTTAGGAGTTTCCCGGACCACCCATGAGCAGTTCTTC.

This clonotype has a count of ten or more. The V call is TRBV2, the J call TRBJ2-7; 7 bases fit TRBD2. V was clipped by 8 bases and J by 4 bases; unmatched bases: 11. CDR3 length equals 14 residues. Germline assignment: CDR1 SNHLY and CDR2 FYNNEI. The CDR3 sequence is CASDRAGVGYEQYF. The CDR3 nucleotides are TGTGCCAGCGATCGGGCGGGAGTAGGTTACGAGCAGTACTTC.

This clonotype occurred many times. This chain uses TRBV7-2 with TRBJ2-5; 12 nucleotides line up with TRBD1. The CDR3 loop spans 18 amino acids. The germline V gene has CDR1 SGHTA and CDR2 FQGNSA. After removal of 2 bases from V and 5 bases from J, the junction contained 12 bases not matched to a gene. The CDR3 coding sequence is TGTGCCAGCAGCTTATGGGGACAGGGGGCGTTGAAAGGGGAGACCCAGTACTTC. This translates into CASSLWGQGALKGETQYF.

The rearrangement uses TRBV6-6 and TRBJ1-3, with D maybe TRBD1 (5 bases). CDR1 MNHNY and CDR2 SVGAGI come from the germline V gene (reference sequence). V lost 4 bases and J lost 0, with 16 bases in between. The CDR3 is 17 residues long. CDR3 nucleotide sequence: TGTGCCAGCAGTTCCCGATCTATGGGACTCTCTGGAAACACCATATATTTT. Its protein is CASSSRSMGLSGNTIYF.

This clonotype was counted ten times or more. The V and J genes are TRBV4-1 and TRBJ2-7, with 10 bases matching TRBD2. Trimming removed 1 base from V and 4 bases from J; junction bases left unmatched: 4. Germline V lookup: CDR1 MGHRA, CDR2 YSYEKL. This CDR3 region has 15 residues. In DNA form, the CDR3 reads TGCGCCAGCAGCCAAGTTCCAGCGGGAGGGTACGAGCAGTACTTC. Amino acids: CASSQVPAGGYEQYF.

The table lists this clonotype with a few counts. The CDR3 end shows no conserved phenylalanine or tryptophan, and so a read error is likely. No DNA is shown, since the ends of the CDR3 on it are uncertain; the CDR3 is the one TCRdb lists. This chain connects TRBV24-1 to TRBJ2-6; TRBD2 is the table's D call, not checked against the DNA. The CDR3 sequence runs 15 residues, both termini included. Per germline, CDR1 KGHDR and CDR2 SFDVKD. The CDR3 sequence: CATSDLGEGREGRTS.

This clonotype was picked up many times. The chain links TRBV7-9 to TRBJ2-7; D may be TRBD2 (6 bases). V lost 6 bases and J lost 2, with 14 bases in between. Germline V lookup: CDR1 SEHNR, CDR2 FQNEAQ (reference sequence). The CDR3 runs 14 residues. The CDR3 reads CASRTGTVPYEQYF. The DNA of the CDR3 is TGTGCCAGCAGGACCGGGACTGTCCCCTACGAGCAGTACTTC.

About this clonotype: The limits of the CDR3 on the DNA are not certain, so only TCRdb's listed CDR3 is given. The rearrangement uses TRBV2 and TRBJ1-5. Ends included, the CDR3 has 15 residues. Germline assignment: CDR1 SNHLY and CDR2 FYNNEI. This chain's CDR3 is CASSTSGGDNQPQHF.

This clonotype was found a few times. Written as DNA, the CDR3 is TGTGCCAGCGCCCGGGACTATGAAGAGACCCAGTACTTC. Its protein is CASARDYEETQYF. The chain carries TRBV6-2 or TRBV6-3 and TRBJ2-5, with 7 bases lining up with TRBD2. The CDR3 runs 13 residues. The ends lost 8 bases at V and 3 bases at J; junction bases unmatched: 6. Germline CDR1 is MNHEY and CDR2 is SVGEGT.

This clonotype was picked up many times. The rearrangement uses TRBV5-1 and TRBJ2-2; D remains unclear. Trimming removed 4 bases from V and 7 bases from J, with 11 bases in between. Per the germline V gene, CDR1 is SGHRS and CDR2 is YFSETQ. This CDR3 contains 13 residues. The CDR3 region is CASSSSKVGELFF. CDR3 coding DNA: TGCGCCAGCAGCAGCTCGAAGGTCGGGGAGCTGTTTTTT.

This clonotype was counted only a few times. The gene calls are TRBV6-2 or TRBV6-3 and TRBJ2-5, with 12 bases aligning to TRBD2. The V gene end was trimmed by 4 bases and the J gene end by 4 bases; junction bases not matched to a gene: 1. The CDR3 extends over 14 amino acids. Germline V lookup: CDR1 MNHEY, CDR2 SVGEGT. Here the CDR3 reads CASSSSGGAETQYF. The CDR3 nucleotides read TGTGCCAGCAGTTCTAGCGGGGGGGCAGAGACCCAGTACTTC.